This T cell receptor (beta chain) was obtained from a study of OX40 agonist ivuxolimab in advanced cancers. Study-wide background: At 0.01 to 10 mg/kg, ivuxolimab was administered intravenously to patients every 2 weeks. Head and neck, renal cell, melanoma or hepatocellular carcinoma were the cancers that dose-escalation patients had.

Assay: immunoSEQ multiplex PCR; the TCRdb copy retains only in-frame clones and omits some. Among approximately 63,000 clones listed, 80% to 90% were seen once. Of note for this clone: Other nucleotide sequences in the sample specify the same CDR3.

The CDR3 length is 14 residues. With 2 bases removed from V and 7 bases from J, the gap between germline ends came to 12 bases. CDR1 is MNHNY, CDR2 SVGAGI, per germline (reference sequence). The chain is built from TRBV6-6 and TRBJ2-1; D may be TRBD1 (6 bases). The sequence was obtained from an adult with an advanced solid tumor such as melanoma, head and neck, liver or kidney cancer. Sequencing was performed on CD4+ or CD8+ T cells sorted from blood, taken in a trial of the OX40 agonist ivuxolimab. DNA of the CDR3: TGTGCCAGCAGTTACAGACCAGGGGCAAATGAGCAGTTCTTC. It codes for CASSYRPGANEQFF.